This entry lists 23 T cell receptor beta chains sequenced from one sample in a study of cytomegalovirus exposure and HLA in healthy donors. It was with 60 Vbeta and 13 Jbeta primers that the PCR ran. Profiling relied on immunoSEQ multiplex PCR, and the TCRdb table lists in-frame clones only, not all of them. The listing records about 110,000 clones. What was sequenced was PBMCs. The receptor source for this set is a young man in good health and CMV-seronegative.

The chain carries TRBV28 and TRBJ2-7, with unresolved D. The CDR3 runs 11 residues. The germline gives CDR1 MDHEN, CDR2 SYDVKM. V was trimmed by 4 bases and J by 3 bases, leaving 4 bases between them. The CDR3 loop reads CASSSVYEQYF. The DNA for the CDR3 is TGTGCCAGCAGTTCCGTCTACGAGCAGTACTTC.

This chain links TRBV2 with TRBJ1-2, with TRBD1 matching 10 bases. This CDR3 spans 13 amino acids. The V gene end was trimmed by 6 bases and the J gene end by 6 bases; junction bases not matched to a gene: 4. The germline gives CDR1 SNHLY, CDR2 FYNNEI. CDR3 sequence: CASRVTGGNGYTF. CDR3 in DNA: TGTGCCAGCAGGGTGACAGGGGGCAATGGCTACACCTTC.

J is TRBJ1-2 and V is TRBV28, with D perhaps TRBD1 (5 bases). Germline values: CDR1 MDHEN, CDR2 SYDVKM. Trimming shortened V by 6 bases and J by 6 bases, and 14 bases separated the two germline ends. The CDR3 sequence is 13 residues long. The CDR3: CASRQSGGNGYTF. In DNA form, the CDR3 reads TGTGCCAGCAGGCAATCCGGGGGTAATGGCTACACCTTC.

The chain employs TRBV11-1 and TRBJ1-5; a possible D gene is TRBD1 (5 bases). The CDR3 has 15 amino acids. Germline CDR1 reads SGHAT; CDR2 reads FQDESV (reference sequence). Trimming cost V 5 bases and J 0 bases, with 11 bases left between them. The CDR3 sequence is CASSPRQNSNQPQHF. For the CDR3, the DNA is TGTGCCAGCAGCCCCAGACAGAATAGCAATCAGCCCCAGCATTTT.

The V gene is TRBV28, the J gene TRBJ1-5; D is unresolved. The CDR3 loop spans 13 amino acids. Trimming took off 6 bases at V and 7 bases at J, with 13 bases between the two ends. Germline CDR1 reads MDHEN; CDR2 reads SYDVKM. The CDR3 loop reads CASSRKSQQPQHF. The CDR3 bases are TGTGCCAGCAGCCGAAAGAGCCAACAGCCCCAGCATTTT. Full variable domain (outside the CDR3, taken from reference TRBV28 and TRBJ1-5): DVKVTQSSRYLVKRTGEKVFLECVQDMDHENMFWYRQDPGLGLRLIYFSYDVKMKEKGDIPEGYSVSREKKERFSLILESASTNQTSMYLCASSRKSQQPQHFGDGTRLSIL.

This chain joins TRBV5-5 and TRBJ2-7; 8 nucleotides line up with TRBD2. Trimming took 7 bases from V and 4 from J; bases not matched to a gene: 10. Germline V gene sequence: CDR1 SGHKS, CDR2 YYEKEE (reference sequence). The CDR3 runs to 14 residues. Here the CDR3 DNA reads TGTGCCAGCTCTAAAAGCGGGGGCGCTTACGAGCAGTACTTC. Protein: CASSKSGGAYEQYF.

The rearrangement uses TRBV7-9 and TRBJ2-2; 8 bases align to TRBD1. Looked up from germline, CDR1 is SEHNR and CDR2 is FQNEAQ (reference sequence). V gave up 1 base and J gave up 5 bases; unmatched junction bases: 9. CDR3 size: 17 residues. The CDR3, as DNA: TGTGCCAGCAGCTTAGTGGACAGGGTCCTTAATACCGGGGAGCTGTTTTTT. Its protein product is CASSLVDRVLNTGELFF.

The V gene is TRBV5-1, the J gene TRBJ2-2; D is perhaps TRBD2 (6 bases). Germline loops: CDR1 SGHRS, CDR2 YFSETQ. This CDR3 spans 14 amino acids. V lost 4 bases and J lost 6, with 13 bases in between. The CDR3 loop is CASSRLATSGELFF. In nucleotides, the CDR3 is TGCGCCAGCAGCCGTCTAGCGACATCCGGGGAGCTGTTTTTT.

The DNA of the CDR3 is TGCGCCAGCAGCTTGTCGACAGTTGGGGAGCTGTTTTTT. It yields the protein CASSLSTVGELFF. The V and J genes are TRBV5-1 and TRBJ2-2, with D possibly matching TRBD1 (5 bases). This CDR3 spans 13 amino acids. Germline V gene lookup returns CDR1 SGHRS and CDR2 YFSETQ. Trimming removed 1 base at V and 8 bases at J, with 9 bases between.

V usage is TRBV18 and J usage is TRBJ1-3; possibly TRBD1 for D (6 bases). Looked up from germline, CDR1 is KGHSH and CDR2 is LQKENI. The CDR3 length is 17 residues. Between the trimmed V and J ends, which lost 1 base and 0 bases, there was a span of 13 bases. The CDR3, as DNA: TGTGCCAGCTCACCACGGTCAGGGGTTTACTCTGGAAACACCATATATTTT. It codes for CASSPRSGVYSGNTIYF.

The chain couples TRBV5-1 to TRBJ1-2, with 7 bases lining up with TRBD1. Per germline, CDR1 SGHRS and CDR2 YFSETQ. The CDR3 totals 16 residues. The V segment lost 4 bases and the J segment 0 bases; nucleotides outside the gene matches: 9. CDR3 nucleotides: TGCGCCAGCAGCCGATCGACAGGGAAAGCTAACTATGGCTACACCTTC. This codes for CASSRSTGKANYGYTF.

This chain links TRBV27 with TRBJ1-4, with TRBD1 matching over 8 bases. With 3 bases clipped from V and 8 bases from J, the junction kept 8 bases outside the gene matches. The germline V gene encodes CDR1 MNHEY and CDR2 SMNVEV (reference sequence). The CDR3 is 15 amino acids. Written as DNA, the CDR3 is TGTGCCAGCAGTTTCGGACAGGGCCAGGCGGAAAAACTGTTTTTT. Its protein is CASSFGQGQAEKLFF.

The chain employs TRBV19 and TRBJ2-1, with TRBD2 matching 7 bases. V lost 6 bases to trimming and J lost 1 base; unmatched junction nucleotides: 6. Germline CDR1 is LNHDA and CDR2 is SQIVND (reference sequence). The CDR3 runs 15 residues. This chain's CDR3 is CASRPSGISYNEQFF. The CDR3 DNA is TGTGCCAGTAGACCAAGCGGGATATCCTACAATGAGCAGTTCTTC. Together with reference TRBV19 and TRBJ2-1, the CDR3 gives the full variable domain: DGGITQSPKYLFRKEGQNVTLSCEQNLNHDAMYWYRQDPGQGLRLIYYSQIVNDFQKGDIAEGYSVSREKKESFPLTVTSAQKNPTAFYLCASRPSGISYNEQFFGPGTRLTVL.

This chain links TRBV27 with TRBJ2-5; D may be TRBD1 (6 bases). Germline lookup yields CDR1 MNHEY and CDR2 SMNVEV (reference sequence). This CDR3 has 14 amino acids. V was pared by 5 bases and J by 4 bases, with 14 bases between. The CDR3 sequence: CASSDYRVGETQYF. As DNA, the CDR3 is TGTGCCAGCAGTGACTACAGGGTTGGAGAGACCCAGTACTTC.

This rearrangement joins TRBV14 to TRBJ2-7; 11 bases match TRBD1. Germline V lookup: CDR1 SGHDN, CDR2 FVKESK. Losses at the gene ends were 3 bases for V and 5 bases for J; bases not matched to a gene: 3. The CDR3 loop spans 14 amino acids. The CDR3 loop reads CASSQVDRGHEQYF. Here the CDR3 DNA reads TGTGCCAGCAGCCAGGTGGACAGGGGGCACGAGCAGTACTTC.

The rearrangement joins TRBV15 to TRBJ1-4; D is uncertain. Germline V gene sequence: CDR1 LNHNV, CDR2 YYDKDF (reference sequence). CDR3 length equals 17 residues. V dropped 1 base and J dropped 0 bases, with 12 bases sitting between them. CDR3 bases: TGTGCCACCAGCAGAGCCGGGAGAGTCTCAACTAATGAAAAACTGTTTTTT. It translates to CATSRAGRVSTNEKLFF. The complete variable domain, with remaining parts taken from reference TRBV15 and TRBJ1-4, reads DAMVIQNPRYQVTQFGKPVTLSCSQTLNHNVMYWYQQKSSQAPKLLFHYYDKDFNNEADTPDNFQSRRPNTSFCFLDIRSPGLGDTAMYLCATSRAGRVSTNEKLFFGSGTQLSVL.

The CDR3 sequence: CASSLSRAGNTIYF. The CDR3 nucleotides read TGTGCCAGCAGCTTATCCAGGGCCGGAAACACCATATATTTT. J is TRBJ1-3 and V is TRBV11-2; D may be TRBD1 (5 bases). Trimming took 2 bases from V and 4 from J, leaving 9 bases between them. This CDR3 has 14 residues. Germline values: CDR1 SGHAT, CDR2 FQNNGV.

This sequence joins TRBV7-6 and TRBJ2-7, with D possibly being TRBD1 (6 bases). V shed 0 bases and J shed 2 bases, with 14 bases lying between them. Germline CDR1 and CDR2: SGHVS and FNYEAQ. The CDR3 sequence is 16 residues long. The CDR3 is CASSLAGALLTYEQYF. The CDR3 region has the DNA TGTGCCAGCAGCTTAGCGGGGGCCCTCCTTACCTACGAGCAGTACTTC.

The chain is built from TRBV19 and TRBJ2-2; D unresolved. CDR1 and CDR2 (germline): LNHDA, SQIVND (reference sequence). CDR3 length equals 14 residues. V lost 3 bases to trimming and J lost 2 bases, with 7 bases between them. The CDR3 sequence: CASSMAQNTGELFF. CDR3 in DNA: TGTGCCAGTAGTATGGCTCAAAACACCGGGGAGCTGTTTTTT.

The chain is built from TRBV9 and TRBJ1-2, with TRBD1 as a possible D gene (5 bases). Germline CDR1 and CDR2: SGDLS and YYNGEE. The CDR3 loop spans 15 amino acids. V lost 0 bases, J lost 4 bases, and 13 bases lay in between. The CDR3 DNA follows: TGTGCCAGCAGCGTAGGAACCGGGGGTTCCTATGGCTACACCTTC. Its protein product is CASSVGTGGSYGYTF.

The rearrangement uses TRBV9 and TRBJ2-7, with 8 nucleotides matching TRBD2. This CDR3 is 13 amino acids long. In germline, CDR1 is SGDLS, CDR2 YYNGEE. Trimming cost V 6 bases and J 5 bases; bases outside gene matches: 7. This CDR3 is CASNTGTRNEQYF. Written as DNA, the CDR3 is TGTGCCAGCAACACCGGGACTAGAAACGAGCAGTACTTC.

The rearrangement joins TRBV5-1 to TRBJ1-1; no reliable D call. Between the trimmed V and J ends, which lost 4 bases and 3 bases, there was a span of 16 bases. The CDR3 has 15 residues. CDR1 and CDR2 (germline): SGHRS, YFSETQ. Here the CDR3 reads CASSGRGTLDTEAFF. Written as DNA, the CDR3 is TGCGCCAGCAGCGGACGGGGAACCCTGGACACTGAAGCTTTCTTT.

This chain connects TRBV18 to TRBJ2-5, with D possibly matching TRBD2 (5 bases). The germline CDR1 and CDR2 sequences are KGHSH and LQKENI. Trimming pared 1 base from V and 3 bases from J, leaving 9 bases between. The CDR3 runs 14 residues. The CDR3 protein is CASSPQKAEETQYF. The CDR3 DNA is TGTGCCAGCTCACCACAGAAAGCGGAAGAGACCCAGTACTTC.